This TCR beta chain derives from a study of fetal regulatory T cell absence and autoimmunity. At the level of the study: The IPEX patients lacked clinical diabetes but had exocrine pancreas autoimmunity. Study-wide points: Antigen-driven pancreatic autoimmunity before birth in IPEX was inferred from oligoclonal enrichment.

Here immunoSEQ multiplex PCR was the method, and the copy in TCRdb shows in-frame clones only, minus some. The sample contains some 44,000 clones, about 86% of which appear only once. Germline V gene data show CDR1 as LNHDA and CDR2 as SQIVND (reference sequence). V gave up 6 bases and J gave up 5 bases; unmatched junction bases: 14. The CDR3 is made up of 18 amino acids. Concerning this clone: Antigen unknown.

The sequenced material came from cord blood. The source is a newborn boy with IPEX syndrome. The chain carries TRBV19 and TRBJ2-2, with 11 bases fitting TRBD2. The CDR3 region has the DNA TGTGCCAGTAGAGTCATTACTAGCGGGAGTTCAGGGACCGGGGAGCTGTTTTTT. It yields the protein CASRVITSGSSGTGELFF. Full variable domain (rest looked up from reference TRBV19 and TRBJ2-2): DGGITQSPKYLFRKEGQNVTLSCEQNLNHDAMYWYRQDPGQGLRLIYYSQIVNDFQKGDIAEGYSVSREKKESFPLTVTSAQKNPTAFYLCASRVITSGSSGTGELFFGEGSRLTVL.